Listed below are T cell receptor beta chains from one sample, sequenced in a study of T cells in Graves' hyperthyroidism and ophthalmopathy. From the multiplex PCR reads, TCRdb called clonotypes with MiXCR, one entry per CDR3 protein. The profile shows about 500,000 distinct CDR3 sequences, roughly 14% of them singletons. The sequenced material came from blood. These receptor sequences come from a woman younger than 35 with Graves' hyperthyroidism. Each CDR3 is given with its conserved first and last residue. A D gene is named only where the DNA matches it firmly. Size values are once, few and many counts, or a class for expanded clones, and some rows have none.

len: 13; v_gene: TRBV12-3/TRBV12-4; j_gene: TRBJ1-1; abundance: many; d_gene: .; CDR3nt: TGTGCCAGCAGTTTTGTGGGGGACACTGAAGCTTTCTTT; CDR3aa: CASSFVGDTEAFF
len: 16; v_gene: TRBV27; j_gene: TRBJ2-1; abundance: many; d_gene: TRBD2; CDR3nt: TGTGCCAGCAGCTTACTAGCGGGAGGGCCTCCGAATGAGCAGTTCTTC; CDR3aa: CASSLLAGGPPNEQFF
len: 15; v_gene: TRBV7-3; j_gene: TRBJ2-3; abundance: many; d_gene: .; CDR3nt: TGTGCCAGCAGCTTACTCGGGACCCAACAAGATACGCAGTATTTT; CDR3aa: CASSLLGTQQDTQYF
len: 17; v_gene: TRBV4-1; j_gene: TRBJ1-4; abundance: .; d_gene: TRBD1; CDR3nt: TGCGCCAGCAGCCAAGGTGCAGGGGGCCCAACTAATGAAAAACTGTTTTTT; CDR3aa: CASSQGAGGPTNEKLFF
len: 14; v_gene: TRBV3-1; j_gene: TRBJ2-2; abundance: .; d_gene: .; CDR3nt: TGTGCCAGCAGCCCCAGACTGGCCACCGGGGAGCTGTTTTTT; CDR3aa: CASSPRLATGELFF
len: 18; v_gene: TRBV6-1; j_gene: TRBJ2-1; abundance: .; d_gene: TRBD1; CDR3nt: TGTGCCAGCAGTGATCCGGGACAGGGGATGGCTGCCTACAATGAGCAGTTCTTC; CDR3aa: CASSDPGQGMAAYNEQFF
len: 12; v_gene: TRBV10-2; j_gene: TRBJ2-1; abundance: .; d_gene: .; CDR3nt: TGCGCCAGCAGTCAATCTGACAATGAGCAGTTCTTC; CDR3aa: CASSQSDNEQFF
len: 14; v_gene: TRBV19; j_gene: TRBJ2-1; abundance: many; d_gene: TRBD2; CDR3nt: TGTGCCAGCCGACTCGGACTAGCGGTACCTGAGCAGTTCTTC; CDR3aa: CASRLGLAVPEQFF
len: 13; v_gene: TRBV20-1; j_gene: TRBJ2-3; abundance: few; d_gene: .; CDR3nt: TGCAGTGCCACAGGGGGGGGCTTAGATACGCAGTATTTT; CDR3aa: CSATGGGLDTQYF
len: 14; v_gene: TRBV6-1; j_gene: TRBJ2-7; abundance: .; d_gene: TRBD1; CDR3nt: TGTGCCAGCAGTTCCCCGGGACAGGGCCCCGAGCAGTACTTC; CDR3aa: CASSSPGQGPEQYF
len: 15; v_gene: TRBV13; j_gene: TRBJ1-1; abundance: many; d_gene: .; CDR3nt: TGTGCCAGCAGCTTTGTCTATGGGAAAGACACTGAAGCTTTCTTT; CDR3aa: CASSFVYGKDTEAFF
len: 12; v_gene: TRBV19; j_gene: TRBJ1-2; abundance: .; d_gene: TRBD1; CDR3nt: TGTGCCACTGGGACAGGGGGCTATGACTACACCTTC; CDR3aa: CATGTGGYDYTF
len: 15; v_gene: TRBV20-1; j_gene: TRBJ2-4; abundance: few; d_gene: .; CDR3nt: TGCAGTGCTCCCCCCCCGGGCCTAGCCAAAAACATTCAGTACTTC; CDR3aa: CSAPPPGLAKNIQYF
len: 15; v_gene: TRBV30; j_gene: TRBJ2-7; abundance: .; d_gene: .; CDR3nt: TGTGCCTGGAGTGTAGGGCTTCGGACAAGCTACGAGCAGTACTTC; CDR3aa: CAWSVGLRTSYEQYF
len: 14; v_gene: TRBV5-1; j_gene: TRBJ2-5; abundance: many; d_gene: .; CDR3nt: TGCGCCAGCAGCAGAAGAGCCGGGGAGGAGACCCAGTACTTC; CDR3aa: CASSRRAGEETQYF
len: 16; v_gene: TRBV5-1; j_gene: TRBJ2-3; abundance: .; d_gene: .; CDR3nt: TGTGCCAGCAGTCCACACGGGGGCAGTGGCACAGATACGCAGTATTTT; CDR3aa: CASSPHGGSGTDTQYF
len: 14; v_gene: TRBV19; j_gene: TRBJ2-1; abundance: few; d_gene: .; CDR3nt: TGTGCCAGTAGTGGGGCGGGTGTCTACAATGAGCAGTTCTTC; CDR3aa: CASSGAGVYNEQFF
len: 16; v_gene: TRBV3-1; j_gene: TRBJ1-6; abundance: many; d_gene: TRBD1; CDR3nt: TGTGCCAGCAGCTACGGGGACAGGCTGGAGAGATCACCCCTCCACTTT; CDR3aa: CASSYGDRLERSPLHF
len: 15; v_gene: TRBV5-5; j_gene: TRBJ2-7; abundance: .; d_gene: .; CDR3nt: TGTGCCAGCAGCCGGGATTGGGGGTACACCTACGAGCAGTACTTC; CDR3aa: CASSRDWGYTYEQYF
len: 17; v_gene: TRBV6-1; j_gene: TRBJ2-2; abundance: many; d_gene: .; CDR3nt: TGTGCCAGCAGTGAAAGAGAGGGGACAACGAACACCGGGGAGCTGTTTTTT; CDR3aa: CASSEREGTTNTGELFF
len: 20; v_gene: TRBV3-1; j_gene: TRBJ2-3; abundance: .; d_gene: .; CDR3nt: TGTGCCAGCAGCCAAGAAATACGAGGGCCCCCCTTTTCAATCACAGATACGCAGTATTTT; CDR3aa: CASSQEIRGPPFSITDTQYF
len: 11; v_gene: TRBV6-1; j_gene: TRBJ1-4; abundance: few; d_gene: .; CDR3nt: TGTGCCAGCGGAAAAAGGGAAAAACTGTTTTTT; CDR3aa: CASGKREKLFF
len: 15; v_gene: TRBV7-6; j_gene: TRBJ2-2; abundance: .; d_gene: .; CDR3nt: TGTGCCAGCAGCTTAGCGGGACAGAACACCGGGGAGCTGTTTTTT; CDR3aa: CASSLAGQNTGELFF
len: 14; v_gene: TRBV3-1; j_gene: TRBJ1-2; abundance: many; d_gene: .; CDR3nt: TGTGCCAGCAGCCAAGATAGTGGGGGGTATGGCTACACCTTC; CDR3aa: CASSQDSGGYGYTF
len: 13; v_gene: TRBV5-1; j_gene: TRBJ2-5; abundance: many; d_gene: .; CDR3nt: TGCGCCAGCAGCTTGCAGGAAAAAGAGACCCAGTACTTC; CDR3aa: CASSLQEKETQYF
len: 15; v_gene: TRBV11-3; j_gene: TRBJ2-1; abundance: many; d_gene: TRBD2; CDR3nt: TGTGCCAGCAGCCGTAGGACTAGCGAGTACAATGAGCAGTTCTTC; CDR3aa: CASSRRTSEYNEQFF
len: 15; v_gene: TRBV27; j_gene: TRBJ2-2; abundance: many; d_gene: TRBD2; CDR3nt: TGTGCCAGCAGTTTAGGACTAGCGAACACCGGGGAGCTGTTTTTT; CDR3aa: CASSLGLANTGELFF
len: 17; v_gene: TRBV11-3; j_gene: TRBJ2-3; abundance: many; d_gene: .; CDR3nt: TGTGCCAGCAGCTCCCGACTAGTTTTAAGTAGCACAGATACGCAGTATTTT; CDR3aa: CASSSRLVLSSTDTQYF
len: 13; v_gene: TRBV6-2/TRBV6-3; j_gene: TRBJ1-4; abundance: .; d_gene: TRBD1; CDR3nt: TGTGCCAGCAGAATGGGGACAGGGGGCGTTGTGTTTTTT; CDR3aa: CASRMGTGGVVFF
len: 14; v_gene: TRBV20-1; j_gene: TRBJ2-3; abundance: many; d_gene: .; CDR3nt: TGCAGTGCTAGAGATCGAGCGGCCACAGATACGCAGTATTTT; CDR3aa: CSARDRAATDTQYF
len: 13; v_gene: TRBV3-1; j_gene: TRBJ2-7; abundance: few; d_gene: .; CDR3nt: TGTGCCAGCAGCCAAGACGGAATTTACGAGCAGTACTTC; CDR3aa: CASSQDGIYEQYF
len: 16; v_gene: TRBV6-6; j_gene: TRBJ2-1; abundance: .; d_gene: .; CDR3nt: TGTGCCAGCAGTTACTCTGGGCCCTCTAGTTACAATGAGCAGTTCTTC; CDR3aa: CASSYSGPSSYNEQFF
len: 17; v_gene: TRBV28; j_gene: TRBJ2-6; abundance: many; d_gene: TRBD1; CDR3nt: TGTGCCAGCAAACCGGGACAGGGGGCGTTTGGGGCCAACGTCCTGACTTTC; CDR3aa: CASKPGQGAFGANVLTF
len: 13; v_gene: TRBV30; j_gene: TRBJ2-7; abundance: few; d_gene: .; CDR3nt: TGTGCCTACAAGCTGGGCTTAGTTGGGGAGCAGTACTTC; CDR3aa: CAYKLGLVGEQYF
len: 14; v_gene: TRBV6-1; j_gene: TRBJ2-7; abundance: .; d_gene: TRBD2; CDR3nt: TGTGCCAGTCGCGGGACTAGCGGTTCCCACGAGCAGTACTTC; CDR3aa: CASRGTSGSHEQYF
len: 15; v_gene: TRBV19; j_gene: TRBJ1-1; abundance: .; d_gene: .; CDR3nt: TGTGCCAGTAGTATCCAGGGACCCCGGGGCACTGAAGCTTTCTTT; CDR3aa: CASSIQGPRGTEAFF
len: 12; v_gene: TRBV12-3/TRBV12-4; j_gene: TRBJ1-2; abundance: few; d_gene: .; CDR3nt: TGTGCCAGCAGTCCCAATCCCTATGGCTACACCTTC; CDR3aa: CASSPNPYGYTF
len: 16; v_gene: TRBV7-9; j_gene: TRBJ2-5; abundance: few; d_gene: .; CDR3nt: TGTGCCAGCAGCCCACAACAGGGCAACCCAGGGGAGACCCAGTACTTC; CDR3aa: CASSPQQGNPGETQYF
len: 15; v_gene: TRBV5-1; j_gene: TRBJ2-1; abundance: many; d_gene: .; CDR3nt: TGCGCCAGCAGCCGCCAGGCCCCGGGTTACAATGAGCAGTTCTTC; CDR3aa: CASSRQAPGYNEQFF
len: 14; v_gene: TRBV5-1; j_gene: TRBJ2-7; abundance: many; d_gene: .; CDR3nt: TGCGCCAGCAGCCTGGTGGGGGGCACCTACGAGCAGTACTTC; CDR3aa: CASSLVGGTYEQYF
len: 17; v_gene: TRBV15; j_gene: TRBJ2-1; abundance: many; d_gene: TRBD1; CDR3nt: TGTGCCACCAGCAGATACCAGACAGGGAGCTCCTACAATGAGCAGTTCTTC; CDR3aa: CATSRYQTGSSYNEQFF